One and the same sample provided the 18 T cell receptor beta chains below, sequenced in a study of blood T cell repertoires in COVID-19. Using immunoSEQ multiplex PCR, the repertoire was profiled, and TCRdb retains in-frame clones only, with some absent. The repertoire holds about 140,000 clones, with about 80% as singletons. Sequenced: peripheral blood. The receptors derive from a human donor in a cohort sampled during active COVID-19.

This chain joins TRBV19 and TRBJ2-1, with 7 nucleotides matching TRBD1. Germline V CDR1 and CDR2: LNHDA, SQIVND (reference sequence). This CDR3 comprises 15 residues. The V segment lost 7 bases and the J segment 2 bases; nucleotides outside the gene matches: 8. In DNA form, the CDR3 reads TGTGCCAGTACCATACAGGGGCAGGCCTACAATGAGCAGTTCTTC. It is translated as CASTIQGQAYNEQFF.

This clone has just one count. CDR3 sequence reads: CASRPTGAGANVLTF. The CDR3 region has the DNA TGTGCCAGCAGACCTACAGGGGCTGGGGCCAACGTCCTGACTTTC. J is TRBJ2-6 and V is TRBV2; 7 nucleotides agree with TRBD1. The trim removed 6 bases at V and 2 bases at J, leaving 4 bases unmatched. The CDR3 runs 15 residues. CDR1 and CDR2 from the germline V gene are SNHLY and FYNNEI.

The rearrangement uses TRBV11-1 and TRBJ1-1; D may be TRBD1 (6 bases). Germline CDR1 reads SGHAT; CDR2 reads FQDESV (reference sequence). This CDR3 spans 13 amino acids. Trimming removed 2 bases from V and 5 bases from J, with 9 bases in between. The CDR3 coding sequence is TGTGCCAGCAGCTTAACAGGGCGGACTGAAGCTTTCTTT. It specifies CASSLTGRTEAFF.

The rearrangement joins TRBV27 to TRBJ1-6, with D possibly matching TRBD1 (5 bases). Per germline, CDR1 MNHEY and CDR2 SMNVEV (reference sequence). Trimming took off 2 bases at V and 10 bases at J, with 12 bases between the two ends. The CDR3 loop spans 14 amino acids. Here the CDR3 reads CASSLDREWSPLHF. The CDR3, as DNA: TGTGCCAGCAGTTTAGACAGAGAGTGGTCACCCCTCCACTTT.

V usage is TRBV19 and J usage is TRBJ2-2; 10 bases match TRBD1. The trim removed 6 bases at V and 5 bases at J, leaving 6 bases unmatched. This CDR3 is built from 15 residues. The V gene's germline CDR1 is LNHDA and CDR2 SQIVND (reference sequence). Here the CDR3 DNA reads TGTGCCAGTAGGGACGACAGGGGGCAAACCGGGGAGCTGTTTTTT. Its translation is CASRDDRGQTGELFF.

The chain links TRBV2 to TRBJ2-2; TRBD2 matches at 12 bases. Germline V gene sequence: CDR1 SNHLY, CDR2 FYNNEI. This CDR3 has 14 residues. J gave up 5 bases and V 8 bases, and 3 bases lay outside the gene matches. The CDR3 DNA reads TGTGCCAGCTTAACTAGCGGGAGGACCGGGGAGCTGTTTTTT. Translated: CASLTSGRTGELFF.

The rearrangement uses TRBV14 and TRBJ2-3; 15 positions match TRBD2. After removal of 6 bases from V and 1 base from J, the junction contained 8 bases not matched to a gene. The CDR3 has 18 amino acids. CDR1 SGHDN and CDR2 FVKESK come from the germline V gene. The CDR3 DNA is TGTGCCAGCAGACCCGGACTAGCGGGGGGGCCCGGCACAGATACGCAGTATTTT. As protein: CASRPGLAGGPGTDTQYF.

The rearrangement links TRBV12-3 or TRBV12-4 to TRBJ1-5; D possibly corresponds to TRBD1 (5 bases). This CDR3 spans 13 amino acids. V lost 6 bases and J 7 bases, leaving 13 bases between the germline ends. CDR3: CASRPGHGQPQHF. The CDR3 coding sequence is TGTGCCAGCAGACCAGGGCACGGGCAGCCCCAGCATTTT.

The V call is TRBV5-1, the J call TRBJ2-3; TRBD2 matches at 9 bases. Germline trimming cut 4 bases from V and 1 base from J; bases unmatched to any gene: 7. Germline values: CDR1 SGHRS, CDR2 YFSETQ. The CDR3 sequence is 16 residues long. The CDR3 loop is CASSPNSGSGTDTQYF. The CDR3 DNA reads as TGCGCCAGCAGCCCGAATAGCGGGAGTGGCACAGATACGCAGTATTTT.

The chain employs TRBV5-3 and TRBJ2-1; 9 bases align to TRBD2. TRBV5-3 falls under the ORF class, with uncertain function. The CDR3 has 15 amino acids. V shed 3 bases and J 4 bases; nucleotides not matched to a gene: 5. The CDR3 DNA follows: TGTGCCAGAAGCTGGGTAGCGGGAGCTTACAATGAGCAGTTCTTC. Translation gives CARSWVAGAYNEQFF.

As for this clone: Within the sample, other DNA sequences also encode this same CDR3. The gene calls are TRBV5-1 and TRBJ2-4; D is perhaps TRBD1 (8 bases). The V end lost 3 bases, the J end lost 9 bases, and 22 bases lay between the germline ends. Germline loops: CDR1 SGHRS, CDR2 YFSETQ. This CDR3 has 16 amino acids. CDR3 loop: CASSSTGGATQGIQYF. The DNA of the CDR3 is TGCGCCAGCAGCTCTACAGGGGGGGCGACTCAGGGCATTCAGTACTTC.

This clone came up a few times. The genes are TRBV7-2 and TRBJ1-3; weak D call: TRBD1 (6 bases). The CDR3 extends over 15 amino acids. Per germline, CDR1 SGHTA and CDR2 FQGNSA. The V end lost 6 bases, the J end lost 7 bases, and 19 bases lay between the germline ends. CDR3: CASSLGGAARNTIYF. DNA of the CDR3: TGTGCCAGCAGTTTGGGGGGGGCAGCTCGGAACACCATATATTTT.

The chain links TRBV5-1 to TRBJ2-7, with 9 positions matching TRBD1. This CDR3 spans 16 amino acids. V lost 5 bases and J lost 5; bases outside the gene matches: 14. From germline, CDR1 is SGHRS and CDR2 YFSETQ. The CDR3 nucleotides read TGCGCCAGCAGAGGGGACCGGGACAGGGTCTTCAACGAGCAGTACGTC. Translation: CASRGDRDRVFNEQYV.

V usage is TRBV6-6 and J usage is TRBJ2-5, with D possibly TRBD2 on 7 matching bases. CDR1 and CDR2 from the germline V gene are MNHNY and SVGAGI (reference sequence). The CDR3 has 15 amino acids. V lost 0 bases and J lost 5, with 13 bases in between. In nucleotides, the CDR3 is TGTGCCAGCAGTTACTCGGGCGGGGGCCGGGAGACCCAGTACTTC. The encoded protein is CASSYSGGGRETQYF.

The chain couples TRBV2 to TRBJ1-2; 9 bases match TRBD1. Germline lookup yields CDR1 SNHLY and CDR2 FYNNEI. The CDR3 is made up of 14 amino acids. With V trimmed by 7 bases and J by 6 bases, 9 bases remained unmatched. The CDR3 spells CASMKGQGINGYTF. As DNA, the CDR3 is TGTGCCAGCATGAAGGGACAGGGAATTAATGGCTACACCTTC.

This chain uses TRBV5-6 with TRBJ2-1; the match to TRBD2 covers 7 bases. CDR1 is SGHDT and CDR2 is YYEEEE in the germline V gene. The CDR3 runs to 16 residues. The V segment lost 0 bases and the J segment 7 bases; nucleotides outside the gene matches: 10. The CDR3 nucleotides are TGTGCCAGCAGCTTGGGGCTTGGACTAGTATTGAATGAGCAGTTCTTC. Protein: CASSLGLGLVLNEQFF.

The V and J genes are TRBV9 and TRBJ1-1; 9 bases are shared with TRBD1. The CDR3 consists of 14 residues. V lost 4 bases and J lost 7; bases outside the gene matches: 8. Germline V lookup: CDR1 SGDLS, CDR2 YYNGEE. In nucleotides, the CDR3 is TGTGCCAGCAGCATTGGACAGGGGCCAAGTGAAGCTTTCTTT. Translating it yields CASSIGQGPSEAFF. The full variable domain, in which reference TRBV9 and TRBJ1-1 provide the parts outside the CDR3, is DSGVTQTPKHLITATGQRVTLRCSPRSGDLSVYWYQQSLDQGLQFLIQYYNGEERAKGNILERFSAQQFPDLHSELNLSSLELGDSALYFCASSIGQGPSEAFFGQGTRLTVV.

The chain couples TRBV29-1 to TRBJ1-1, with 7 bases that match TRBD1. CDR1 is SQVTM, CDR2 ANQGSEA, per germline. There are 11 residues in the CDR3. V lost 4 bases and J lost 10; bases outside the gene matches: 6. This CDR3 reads CSVALQGGAFF. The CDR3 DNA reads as TGCAGCGTTGCCTTGCAGGGGGGAGCTTTCTTT.